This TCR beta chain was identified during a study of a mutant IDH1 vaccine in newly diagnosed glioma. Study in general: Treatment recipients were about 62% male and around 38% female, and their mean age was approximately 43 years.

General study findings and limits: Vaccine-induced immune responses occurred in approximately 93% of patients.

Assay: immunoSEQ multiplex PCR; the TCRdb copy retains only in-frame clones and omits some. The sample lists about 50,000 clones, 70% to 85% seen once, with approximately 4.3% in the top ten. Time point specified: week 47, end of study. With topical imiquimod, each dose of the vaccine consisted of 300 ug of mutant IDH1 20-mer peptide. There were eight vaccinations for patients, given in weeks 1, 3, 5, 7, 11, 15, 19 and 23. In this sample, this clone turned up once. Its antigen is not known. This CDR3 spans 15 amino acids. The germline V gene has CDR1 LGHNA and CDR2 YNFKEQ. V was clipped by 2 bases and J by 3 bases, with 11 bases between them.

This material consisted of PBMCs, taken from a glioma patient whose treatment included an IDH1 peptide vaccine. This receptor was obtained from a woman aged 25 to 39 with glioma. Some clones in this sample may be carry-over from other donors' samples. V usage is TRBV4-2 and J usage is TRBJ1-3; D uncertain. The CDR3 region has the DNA TGTGCCAGCAGCCAACAAGGCGACGGTGGAAACACCATATATTTT. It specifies CASSQQGDGGNTIYF.